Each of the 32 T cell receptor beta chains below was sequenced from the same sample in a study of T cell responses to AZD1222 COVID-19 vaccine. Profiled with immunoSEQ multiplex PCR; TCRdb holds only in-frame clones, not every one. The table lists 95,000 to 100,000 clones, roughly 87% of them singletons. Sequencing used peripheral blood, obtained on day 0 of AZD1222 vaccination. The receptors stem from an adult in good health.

CDR3 sequence reads: CASTSGPYYGYTF. The CDR3 DNA reads as TGTGCCAGTACCTCTGGACCCTACTATGGCTACACCTTC. This chain joins TRBV19 and TRBJ1-2; D remains unclear. The CDR3 extends over 13 amino acids. V lost 7 bases, J lost 3 bases, and 12 bases lay in between. Germline CDR1 LNHDA, CDR2 SQIVND (reference sequence).

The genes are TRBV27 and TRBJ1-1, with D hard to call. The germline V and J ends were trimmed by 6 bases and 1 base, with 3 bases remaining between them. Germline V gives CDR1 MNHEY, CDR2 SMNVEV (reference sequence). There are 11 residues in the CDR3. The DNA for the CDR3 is TGTGCCAGCAGACGGAACACTGAAGCTTTCTTT. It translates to CASRRNTEAFF.

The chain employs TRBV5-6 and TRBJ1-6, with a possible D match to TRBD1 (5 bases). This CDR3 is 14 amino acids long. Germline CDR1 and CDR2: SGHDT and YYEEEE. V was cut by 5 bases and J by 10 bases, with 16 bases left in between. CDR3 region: CASSWGGTASPLHF. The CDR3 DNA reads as TGTGCCAGCAGTTGGGGGGGAACAGCCTCACCCCTCCACTTT.

The CDR3 loop reads CASSRGQDGSYEQYF. In DNA form, the CDR3 reads TGTGCCAGCAGCAGGGGACAGGACGGTTCCTACGAGCAGTACTTC. The chain is built from TRBV5-8 and TRBJ2-7; 8 bases are a match to TRBD1. Germline lookup yields CDR1 SGHTS and CDR2 YDEGEE. J gave up 1 base and V 4 bases, and 7 bases lay outside the gene matches. The length of the CDR3 is 15 residues.

The CDR3 spells CASSQDPSGQGNTIYF. CDR3 nucleotide sequence: TGTGCCAGCAGCCAAGATCCTAGCGGACAGGGGAACACCATATATTTT. The V call is TRBV4-2, the J call TRBJ1-3; 9 bases align to TRBD1. This CDR3 is 16 amino acids long. V was pared by 0 bases and J by 7 bases, with 7 bases of the junction left unmatched. Per germline, CDR1 LGHNA and CDR2 YNFKEQ.

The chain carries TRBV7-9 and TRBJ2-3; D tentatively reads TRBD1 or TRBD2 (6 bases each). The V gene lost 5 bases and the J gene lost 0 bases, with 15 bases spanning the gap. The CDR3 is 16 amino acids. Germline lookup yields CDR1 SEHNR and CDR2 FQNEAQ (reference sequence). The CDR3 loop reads CASSGGPRSSTDTQYF. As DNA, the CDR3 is TGTGCCAGCAGCGGGGGGCCGCGCTCTAGCACAGATACGCAGTATTTT.

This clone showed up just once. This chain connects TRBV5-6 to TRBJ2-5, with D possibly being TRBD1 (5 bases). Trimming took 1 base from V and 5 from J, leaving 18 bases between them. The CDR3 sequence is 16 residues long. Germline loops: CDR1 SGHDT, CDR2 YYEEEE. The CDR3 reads CASSLPEQVGSETQYF. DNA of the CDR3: TGTGCCAGCAGCTTGCCCGAACAGGTCGGTTCGGAGACCCAGTACTTC.

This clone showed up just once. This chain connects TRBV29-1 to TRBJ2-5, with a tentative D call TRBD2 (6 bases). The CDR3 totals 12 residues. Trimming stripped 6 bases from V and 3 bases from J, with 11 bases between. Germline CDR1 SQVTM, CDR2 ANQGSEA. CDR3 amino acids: CSVLPGEETQYF. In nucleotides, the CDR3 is TGCAGCGTCTTACCGGGAGAAGAGACCCAGTACTTC.

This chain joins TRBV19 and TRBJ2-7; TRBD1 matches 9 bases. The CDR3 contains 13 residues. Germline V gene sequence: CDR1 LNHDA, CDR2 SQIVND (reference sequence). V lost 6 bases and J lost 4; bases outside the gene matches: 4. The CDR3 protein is CASSRDREYEQYF. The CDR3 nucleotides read TGTGCCAGTAGCAGGGACAGGGAATACGAGCAGTACTTC. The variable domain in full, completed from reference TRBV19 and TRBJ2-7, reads DGGITQSPKYLFRKEGQNVTLSCEQNLNHDAMYWYRQDPGQGLRLIYYSQIVNDFQKGDIAEGYSVSREKKESFPLTVTSAQKNPTAFYLCASSRDREYEQYFGPGTRLTVT.

The CDR3 DNA is TGTGCCAGCAGCTTAACGCTCGATCCTTACAATGAGCAGTTCTTC. Amino acids: CASSLTLDPYNEQFF. This chain connects TRBV7-3 to TRBJ2-1, with unresolved D. Germline loops: CDR1 SGHTA, CDR2 FQGTGA. V lost 0 bases and J 4 bases, leaving 10 bases between the germline ends. The CDR3 extends over 15 amino acids.

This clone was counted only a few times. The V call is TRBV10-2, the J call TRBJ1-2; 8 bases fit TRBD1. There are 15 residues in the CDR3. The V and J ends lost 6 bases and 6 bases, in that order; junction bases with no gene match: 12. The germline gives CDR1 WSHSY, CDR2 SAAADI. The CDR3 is CASRIAGGEGNGYTF. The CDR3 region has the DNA TGCGCCAGCAGGATTGCAGGGGGCGAAGGGAATGGCTACACCTTC.

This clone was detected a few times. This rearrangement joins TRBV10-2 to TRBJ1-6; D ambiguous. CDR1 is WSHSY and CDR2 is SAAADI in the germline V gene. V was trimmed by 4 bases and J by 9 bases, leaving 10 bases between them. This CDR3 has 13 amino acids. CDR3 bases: TGCGCCAGCAGTGGCCAGAGAGTTTCACCCCTCCACTTT. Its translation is CASSGQRVSPLHF.

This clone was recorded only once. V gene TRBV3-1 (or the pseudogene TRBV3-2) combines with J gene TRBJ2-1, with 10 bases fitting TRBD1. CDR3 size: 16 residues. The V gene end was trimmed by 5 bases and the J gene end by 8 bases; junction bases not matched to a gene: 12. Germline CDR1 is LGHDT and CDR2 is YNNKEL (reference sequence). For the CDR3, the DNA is TGTGCCAGCAGCTACACCGGGACAGGGGTAATGGATGAGCAGTTCTTC. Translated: CASSYTGTGVMDEQFF.

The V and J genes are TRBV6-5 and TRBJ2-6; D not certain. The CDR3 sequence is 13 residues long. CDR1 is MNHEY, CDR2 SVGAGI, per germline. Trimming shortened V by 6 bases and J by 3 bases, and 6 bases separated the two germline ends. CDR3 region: CASRGFGANVLTF. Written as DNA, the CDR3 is TGTGCCAGCAGGGGGTTTGGGGCCAACGTCCTGACTTTC.

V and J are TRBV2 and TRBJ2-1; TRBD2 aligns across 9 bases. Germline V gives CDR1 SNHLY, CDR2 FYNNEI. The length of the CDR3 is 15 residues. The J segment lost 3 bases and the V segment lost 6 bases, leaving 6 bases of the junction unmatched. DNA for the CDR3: TGTGCCAGCAGGCGCGGGGGGGCGAACTACAATGAGCAGTTCTTC. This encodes CASRRGGANYNEQFF.

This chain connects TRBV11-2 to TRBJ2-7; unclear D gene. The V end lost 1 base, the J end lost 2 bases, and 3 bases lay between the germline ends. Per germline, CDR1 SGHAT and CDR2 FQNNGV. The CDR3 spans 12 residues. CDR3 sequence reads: CASSLATYEQYF. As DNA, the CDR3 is TGTGCCAGCAGCTTAGCCACCTACGAGCAGTACTTC.

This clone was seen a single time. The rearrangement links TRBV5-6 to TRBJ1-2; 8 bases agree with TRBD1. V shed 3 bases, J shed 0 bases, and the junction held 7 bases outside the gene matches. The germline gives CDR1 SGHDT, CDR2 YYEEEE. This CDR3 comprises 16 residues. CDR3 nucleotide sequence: TGTGCCAGCAGCTCGTATTACAGGGGGACTAACTATGGCTACACCTTC. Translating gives CASSSYYRGTNYGYTF.

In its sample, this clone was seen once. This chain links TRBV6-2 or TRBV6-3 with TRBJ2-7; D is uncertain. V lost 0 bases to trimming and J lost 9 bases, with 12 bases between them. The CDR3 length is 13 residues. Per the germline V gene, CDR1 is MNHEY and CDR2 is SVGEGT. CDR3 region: CASSYSWGGGQYF. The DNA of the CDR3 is TGTGCCAGCAGTTACTCTTGGGGTGGCGGGCAGTACTTC.

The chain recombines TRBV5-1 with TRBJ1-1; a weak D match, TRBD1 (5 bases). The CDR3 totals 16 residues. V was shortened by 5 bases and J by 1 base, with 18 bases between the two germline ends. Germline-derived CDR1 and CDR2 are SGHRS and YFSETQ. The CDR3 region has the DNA TGCGCCAGCAGTTCATCGGGGAGGGGCCCGAACACTGAAGCTTTCTTT. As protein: CASSSSGRGPNTEAFF.

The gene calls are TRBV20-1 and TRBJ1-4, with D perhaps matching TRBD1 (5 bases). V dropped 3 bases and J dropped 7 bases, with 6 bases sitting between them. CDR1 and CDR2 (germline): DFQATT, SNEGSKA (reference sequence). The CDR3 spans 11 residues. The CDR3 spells CSASRVEKLFF. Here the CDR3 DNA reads TGCAGTGCTAGCAGGGTTGAAAAACTGTTTTTT.

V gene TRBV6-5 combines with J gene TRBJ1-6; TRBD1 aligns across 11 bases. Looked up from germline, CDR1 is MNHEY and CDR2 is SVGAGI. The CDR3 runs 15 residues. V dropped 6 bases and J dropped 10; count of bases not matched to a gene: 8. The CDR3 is CASRDRTGGNSPLHF. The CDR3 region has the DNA TGTGCCAGCAGGGATAGGACAGGGGGCAACTCACCCCTCCACTTT.

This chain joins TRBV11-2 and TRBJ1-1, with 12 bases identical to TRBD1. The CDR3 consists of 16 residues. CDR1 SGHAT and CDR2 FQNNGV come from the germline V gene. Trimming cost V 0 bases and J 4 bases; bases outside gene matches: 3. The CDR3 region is CASSLEGDRGRTEAFF. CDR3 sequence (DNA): TGTGCCAGCAGCTTAGAGGGGGACAGGGGGCGCACTGAAGCTTTCTTT. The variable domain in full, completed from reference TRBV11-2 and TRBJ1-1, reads EAGVAQSPRYKIIEKRQSVAFWCNPISGHATLYWYQQILGQGPKLLIQFQNNGVVDDSQLPKDRFSAERLKGVDSTLKIQPAKLEDSAVYLCASSLEGDRGRTEAFFGQGTRLTVV.

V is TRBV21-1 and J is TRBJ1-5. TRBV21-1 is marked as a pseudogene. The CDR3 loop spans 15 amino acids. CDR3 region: CASSKEEAGPAAQHF. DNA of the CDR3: TGTGCCAGCAGCAAAGAAGAAGCAGGACCGGCGGCCCAGCATTTT.

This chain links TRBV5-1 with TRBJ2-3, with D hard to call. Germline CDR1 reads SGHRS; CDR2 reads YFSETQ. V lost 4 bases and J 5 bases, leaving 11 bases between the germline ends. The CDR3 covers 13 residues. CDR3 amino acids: CASSPGWGDTQYF. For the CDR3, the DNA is TGCGCCAGCAGCCCCGGATGGGGAGATACGCAGTATTTT.

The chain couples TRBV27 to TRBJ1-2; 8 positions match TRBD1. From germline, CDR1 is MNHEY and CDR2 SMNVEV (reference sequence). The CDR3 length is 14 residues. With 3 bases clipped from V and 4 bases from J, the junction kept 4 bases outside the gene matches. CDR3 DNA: TGTGCCAGCAGTTTCTCCGGGACAGGCTATGGCTACACCTTC. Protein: CASSFSGTGYGYTF.

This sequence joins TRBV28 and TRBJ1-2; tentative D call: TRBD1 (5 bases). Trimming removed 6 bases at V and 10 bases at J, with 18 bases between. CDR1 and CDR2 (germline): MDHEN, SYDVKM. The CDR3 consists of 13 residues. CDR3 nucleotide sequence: TGTGCCAGCAGCACTCCAGGGCCCTCCCCCTACACCTTC. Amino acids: CASSTPGPSPYTF.

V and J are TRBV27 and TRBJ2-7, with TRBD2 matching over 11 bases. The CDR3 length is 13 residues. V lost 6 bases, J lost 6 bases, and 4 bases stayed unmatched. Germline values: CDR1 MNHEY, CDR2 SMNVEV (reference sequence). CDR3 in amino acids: CASRPSGGPEQYF. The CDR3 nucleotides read TGTGCCAGCAGACCTAGCGGGGGGCCCGAGCAGTACTTC.

The CDR3 DNA sequence: TGCGCCAGCAGCGCAAGTAGTTTGGGTTACGAGCAGTACTTC. Protein product: CASSASSLGYEQYF. The chain links TRBV5-1 to TRBJ2-7; no firm D call. The CDR3 has 14 residues. Trimming left V 4 bases short and J 4 bases short, with 15 bases between. CDR1 SGHRS and CDR2 YFSETQ come from the germline V gene.

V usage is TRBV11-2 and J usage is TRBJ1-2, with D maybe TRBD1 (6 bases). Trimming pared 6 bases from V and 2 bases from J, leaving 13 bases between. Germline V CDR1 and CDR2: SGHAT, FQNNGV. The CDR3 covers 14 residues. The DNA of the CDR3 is TGTGCCAGCAGATCCGACAGGTCAAACTATGGCTACACCTTC. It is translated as CASRSDRSNYGYTF.

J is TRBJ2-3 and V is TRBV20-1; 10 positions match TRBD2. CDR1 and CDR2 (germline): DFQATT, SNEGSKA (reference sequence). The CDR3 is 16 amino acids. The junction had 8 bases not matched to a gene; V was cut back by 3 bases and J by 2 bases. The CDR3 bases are TGCAGTGCTAGTCCTCTTACTAGCGGGAACACAGATACGCAGTATTTT. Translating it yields CSASPLTSGNTDTQYF.

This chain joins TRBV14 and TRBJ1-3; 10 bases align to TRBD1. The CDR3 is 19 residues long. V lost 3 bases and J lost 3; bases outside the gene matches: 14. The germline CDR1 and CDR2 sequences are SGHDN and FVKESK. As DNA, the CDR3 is TGTGCCAGCAGCCACACCTTTCCGGGACAGGGGATAGTTGGAAACACCATATATTTT. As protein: CASSHTFPGQGIVGNTIYF.

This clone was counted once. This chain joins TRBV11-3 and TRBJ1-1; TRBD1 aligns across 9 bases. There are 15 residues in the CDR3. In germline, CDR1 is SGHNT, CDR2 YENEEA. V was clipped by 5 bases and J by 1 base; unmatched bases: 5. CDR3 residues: CASSPGQGTNTEAFF. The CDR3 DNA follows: TGTGCCAGCAGCCCCGGACAGGGGACGAACACTGAAGCTTTCTTT.